The present T cell receptor (beta chain) was sequenced within a study of naive and memory T cell subsets (TCRdb year 2017). Describing the broader study: Sorted naive and memory T cell subsets from peripheral blood were analyzed in the study using a UMI-based, open-source pipeline for TCR alpha and beta sequencing. IgG serology results and the functional CMV T cell responses were in complete agreement. RNA was DNase-treated and reverse transcribed with TCR constant-region primers, mostly using SuperScript III.

Receptor amplification or capture employed UMI-ligation and nested PCR. To cover both TRBC1 and TRBC2, the beta constant-region primer consisted of an equimolar mix of two oligonucleotides. The ligated cDNA went through four rounds of PCR with nested alpha and beta constant-region primers together with the SP2 primer. A single-stranded oligonucleotide carrying the SP2 primer and a 12-nucleotide UMI was ligated to the 3' end of the cDNA by T4 RNA ligase 1. Incubation of the ligation reaction was carried out at 16 degrees C for about 19-25 hours. PCR2 was usually performed as a SYBR Green qPCR and halted at a preset threshold so that over-amplification would not occur. Agencourt AMPure XP magnetic beads were used for all purifications after the first. Libraries were quantified by Qubit and checked on a TapeStation, where a main peak was expected near 650 bp. The pooled libraries were sequenced on an Illumina MiSeq using v2 2x251 paired-end kits, which usually yielded about 0.95-2 million reads per sample. Libraries were pooled at approximately 3.7 nM per sample, and roughly 5-7.5% PhiX was added to improve cluster recognition. The paper's processing steps were these. Decombinator assigned V and J genes to Demultiplexor-processed FASTQ reads by tag matching, allowing a single base-pair mismatch. Collapsinator relied on UMIs to fix sequencing errors as well as frequency errors caused by PCR heterogeneity. TCRs were translated and CDR3s were extracted from the conserved cysteine to the FGXG phenylalanine by CDR3Translator, with non-productive sequences being flagged. Gini, Shannon entropy and inverse Simpson indices were calculated on repertoires subsampled to equal numbers of UMI-defined TCRs. Power-law fits to clonotype abundance distributions were performed by maximum likelihood within the linear range. When run on a single naive CD8 sample, MIGEC and the pipeline yielded similar UMI counts, similar unique TCR numbers and similar clonal distributions. Repertoires were searched for about 7,300 CMV-associated CDR3 sequences compiled from VDJdb and a published dataset. The public reads were quality trimmed at Q25 with fastp and then assembled into clones with MiXCR by TCRdb, keeping productive beta chains. A single entry per CDR3 protein holds the most common genes and DNA from its merged rows. These V and J calls derive from TCRdb rather than the authors' analysis. For this sample the table gives 10,000 or so distinct CDR3 sequences, of which around 5.5% were detected only once. The ten biggest clones cover approximately 50% of the sample.

Separate amplification of TCR alpha and beta chain libraries was performed from the second PCR step onward. CMV status of each donor was established by measuring IFNgamma production from CD4+ T cells after fresh PBMCs were stimulated overnight with CMV viral lysate. Using Miltenyi beads, CD4 T cells were first positively selected, and CD8 T cells were then positively selected from the CD4-negative fraction. After staining for CD3, CD4, CD8, CD45RA, CD27 and a live/dead dye, cells were sorted on a BD Aria II into four subsets based on CD45RA and CD27. For sorting, CD45RA-CD27- cells were defined as effector memory cells, while CD45RA+CD27- cells were defined as EMRA cells. A few healthy volunteers provided blood, and the blood of each volunteer was split into CD4 and CD8 T cells and then into four differentiation subsets. Roughly 120 ml of peripheral blood was collected from each donor, and PBMC were isolated from the blood using Ficoll-Paque PLUS density-gradient centrifugation. After sorting, cells were lysed in RLT buffer, RNA was extracted using a Qiagen RNeasy kit, and the extracted RNA was stored at -80 degrees C.

Findings and caveats that apply to the study as a whole: A clonotype was defined as a single alpha or beta chain sequence rather than as a paired alpha/beta receptor. RNA-based TCR counts may be influenced by expression changes linked to T cell activation and differentiation. Once error correction was done, more than 90% of naive TCR sequences showed up just once, which made the naive abundance distributions much steeper than those of the memory subsets. TCR abundance followed a power law whose exponent differed between naive and memory subsets but was consistent across the three individuals. In both CD4 and CD8 cells, a rise in Gini index and a fall in Shannon and inverse Simpson diversity were observed from naive through CM, EM and EMRA. No ground truth was available to validate the repertoire findings for the naive and memory subsets.

The CDR3 runs 8 residues from the cysteine to the phenylalanine. The entry retains the CDR3 DNA only, 24 bases that are in frame from base 1. CDR1 and CDR2, looked up from the germline V gene (reference sequence), are DFQATT and SNEGSKA. The table lists this clonotype with many counts. Its antigen remains undetermined. Base qualities were left out, and no much larger clone turns up one base away. The clonotype comes from a human donor in good health. Recombination joined TRBV20-1 with TRBJ1-1, with the D gene not clear enough to name. The sample was CD4+ TEMRA cells from blood. Read against the paper, the sample's cell subset or site label means: effector memory re-expressing CD45RA, CD45RA+ CD27-. The CDR3 region has the sequence CILPGAFF. The bases read TGCATCCTGCCTGGGGCTTTCTTT.